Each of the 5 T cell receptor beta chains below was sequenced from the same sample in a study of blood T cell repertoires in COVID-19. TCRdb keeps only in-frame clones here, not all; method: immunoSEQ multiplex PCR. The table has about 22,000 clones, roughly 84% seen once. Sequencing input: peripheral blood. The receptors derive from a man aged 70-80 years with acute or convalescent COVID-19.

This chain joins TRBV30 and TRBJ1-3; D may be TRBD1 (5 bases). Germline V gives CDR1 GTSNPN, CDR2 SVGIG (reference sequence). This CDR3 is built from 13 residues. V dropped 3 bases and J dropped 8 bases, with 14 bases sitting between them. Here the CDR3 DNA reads TGTGCCTGGAGGGGGGACTTTGGGGACACCATATATTTT. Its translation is CAWRGDFGDTIYF.

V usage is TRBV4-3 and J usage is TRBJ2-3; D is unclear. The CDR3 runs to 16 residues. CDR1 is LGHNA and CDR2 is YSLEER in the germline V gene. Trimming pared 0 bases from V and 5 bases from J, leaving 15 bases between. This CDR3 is CASSQDLRFRGDTQYF. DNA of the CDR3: TGCGCCAGCAGCCAAGATTTAAGGTTTCGAGGAGATACGCAGTATTTT.

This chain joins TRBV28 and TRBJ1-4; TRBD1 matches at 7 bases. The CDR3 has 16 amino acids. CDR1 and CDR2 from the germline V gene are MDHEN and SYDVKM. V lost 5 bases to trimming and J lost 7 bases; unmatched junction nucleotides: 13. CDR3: CASSDPDQGGGEKLFF. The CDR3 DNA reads TGTGCCAGCAGTGACCCGGATCAGGGGGGTGGTGAAAAACTGTTTTTT. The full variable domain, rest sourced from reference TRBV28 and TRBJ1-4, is DVKVTQSSRYLVKRTGEKVFLECVQDMDHENMFWYRQDPGLGLRLIYFSYDVKMKEKGDIPEGYSVSREKKERFSLILESASTNQTSMYLCASSDPDQGGGEKLFFGSGTQLSVL.

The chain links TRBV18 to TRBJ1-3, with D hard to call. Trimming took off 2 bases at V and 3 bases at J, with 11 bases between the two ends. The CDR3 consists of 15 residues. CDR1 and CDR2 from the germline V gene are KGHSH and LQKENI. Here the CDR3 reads CASSPGAGYGNTIYF. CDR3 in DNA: TGTGCCAGCTCACCAGGAGCGGGATATGGAAACACCATATATTTT.

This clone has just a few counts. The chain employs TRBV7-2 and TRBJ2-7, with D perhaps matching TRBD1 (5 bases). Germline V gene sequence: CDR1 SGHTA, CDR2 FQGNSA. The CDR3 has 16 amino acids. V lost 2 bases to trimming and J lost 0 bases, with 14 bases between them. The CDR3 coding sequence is TGTGCCAGCAGCTTATTTTCAGTAGGGGCCTCCTACGAGCAGTACTTC. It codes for CASSLFSVGASYEQYF. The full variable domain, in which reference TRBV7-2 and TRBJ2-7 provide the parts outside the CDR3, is GAGVSQSPSNKVTEKGKDVELRCDPISGHTALYWYRQSLGQGLEFLIYFQGNSAPDKSGLPSDRFSAERTGGSVSTLTIQRTQQEDSAVYLCASSLFSVGASYEQYFGPGTRLTVT.